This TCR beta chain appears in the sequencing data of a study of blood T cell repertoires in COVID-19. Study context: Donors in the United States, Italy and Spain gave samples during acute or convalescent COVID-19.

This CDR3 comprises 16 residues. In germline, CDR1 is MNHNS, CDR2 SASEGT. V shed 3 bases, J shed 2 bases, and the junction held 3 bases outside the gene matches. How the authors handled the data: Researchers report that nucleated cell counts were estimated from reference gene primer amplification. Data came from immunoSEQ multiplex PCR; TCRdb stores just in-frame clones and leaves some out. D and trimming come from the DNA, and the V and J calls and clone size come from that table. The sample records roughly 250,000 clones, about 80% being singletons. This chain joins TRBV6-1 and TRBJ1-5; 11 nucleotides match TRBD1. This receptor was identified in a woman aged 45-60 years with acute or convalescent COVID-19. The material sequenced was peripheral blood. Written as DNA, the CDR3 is TGTGCCAGCAGTGAGAAGGACAGGGGGCGCAATCAGCCCCAGCATTTT. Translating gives CASSEKDRGRNQPQHF.